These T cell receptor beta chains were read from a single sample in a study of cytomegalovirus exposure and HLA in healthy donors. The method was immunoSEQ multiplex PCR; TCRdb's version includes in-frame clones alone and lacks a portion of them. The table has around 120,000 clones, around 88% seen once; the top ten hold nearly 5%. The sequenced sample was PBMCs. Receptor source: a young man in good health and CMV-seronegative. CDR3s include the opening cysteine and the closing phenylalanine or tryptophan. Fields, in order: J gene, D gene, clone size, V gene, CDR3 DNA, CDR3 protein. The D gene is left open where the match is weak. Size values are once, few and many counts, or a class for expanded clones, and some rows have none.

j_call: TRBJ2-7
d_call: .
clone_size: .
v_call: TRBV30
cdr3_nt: TGTGCCTGGAGTGTTCTGGCAGGGCTTAACGAGCAGTACTTC
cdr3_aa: CAWSVLAGLNEQYF

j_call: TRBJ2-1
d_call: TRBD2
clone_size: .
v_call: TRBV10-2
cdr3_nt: TGCGCCAGCAGTAGTGAGTGGGAGGGCCAGGGTGAGCAGTTCTTC
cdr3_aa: CASSSEWEGQGEQFF

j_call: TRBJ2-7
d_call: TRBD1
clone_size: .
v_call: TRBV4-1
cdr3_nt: TGCGCCAGCAGCCGGGCGTCTTCTGACAGGGGAAGGGAGCAGTACTTC
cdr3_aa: CASSRASSDRGREQYF

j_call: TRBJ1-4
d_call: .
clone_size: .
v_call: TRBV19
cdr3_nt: TGTGCCACCCGCGGTGTGGCGGAAAAACTGTTTTTT
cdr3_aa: CATRGVAEKLFF

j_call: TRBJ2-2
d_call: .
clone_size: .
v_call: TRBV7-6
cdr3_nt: TGTGCCAGCAGCTTAGGGGGGCGCGGCGGGGAGCTGTTTTTT
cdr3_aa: CASSLGGRGGELFF

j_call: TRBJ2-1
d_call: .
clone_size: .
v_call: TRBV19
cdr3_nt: TGTGCCAGTAGTATTGGGGGGGCTCCCTCATACAATGAGCAGTTCTTC
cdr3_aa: CASSIGGAPSYNEQFF

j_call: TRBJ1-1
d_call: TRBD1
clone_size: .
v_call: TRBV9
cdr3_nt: TGTGCCAGCAGCGTAGGGGGCGACAGGGAGGTCACTGAAGCTTTCTTT
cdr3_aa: CASSVGGDREVTEAFF

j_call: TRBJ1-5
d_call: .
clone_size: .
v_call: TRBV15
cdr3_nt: TGTGCCACCAGCAGTGCGGAAAAGCAGCCCCAGCATTTT
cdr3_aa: CATSSAEKQPQHF

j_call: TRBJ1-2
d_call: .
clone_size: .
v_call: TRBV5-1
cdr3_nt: TGCGCCAGCAGCTTGGTGACGGGGTCGGATGGCTACACCTTC
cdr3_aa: CASSLVTGSDGYTF

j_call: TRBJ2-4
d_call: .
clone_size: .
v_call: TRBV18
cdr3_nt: TGTGCCAGCTCACCGACTAGTCGCCTCGCCAAAAACATTCAGTACTTC
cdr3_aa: CASSPTSRLAKNIQYF

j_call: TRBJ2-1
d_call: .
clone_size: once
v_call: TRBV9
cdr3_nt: TGTGCCAGCAGCGTAGAGGGACTCTCCTACAATGAGCAGTTCTTC
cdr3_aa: CASSVEGLSYNEQFF

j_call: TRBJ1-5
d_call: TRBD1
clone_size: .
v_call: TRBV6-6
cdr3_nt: TGTGCCAGCAGACAGGGGATCCAGCCCCAGCATTTT
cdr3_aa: CASRQGIQPQHF

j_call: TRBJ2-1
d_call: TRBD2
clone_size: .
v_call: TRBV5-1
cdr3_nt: TGCGCCAGCAATACGGGAGGGCCTAGTGAGCAGTTCTTC
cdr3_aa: CASNTGGPSEQFF

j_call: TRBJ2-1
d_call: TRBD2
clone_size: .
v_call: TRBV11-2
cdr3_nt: TGTGCCAGCAGCTTTATACGGGGGGTTGAGCAGTTCTTC
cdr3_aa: CASSFIRGVEQFF

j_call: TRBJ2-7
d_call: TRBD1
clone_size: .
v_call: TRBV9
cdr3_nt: TGTGCCAGCAGCGCGGACGTAGGACAGGGTGATAACGAGCAGTACTTC
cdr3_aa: CASSADVGQGDNEQYF

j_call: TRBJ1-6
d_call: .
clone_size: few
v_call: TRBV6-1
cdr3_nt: TGTGCCAGCAGTGAAAGGCAGGGGAGAAATTCACCCCTCCACTTT
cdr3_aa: CASSERQGRNSPLHF

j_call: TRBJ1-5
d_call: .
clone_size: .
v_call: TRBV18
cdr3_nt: TGTGCCAGCTCGACAGGTGGGGGTGGAAGCAATCAGCCCCAGCATTTT
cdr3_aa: CASSTGGGGSNQPQHF

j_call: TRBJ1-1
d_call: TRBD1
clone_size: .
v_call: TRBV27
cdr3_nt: TGTGCCAGCAGTTTGCAGGGGGGATTCGGCACTGAAGCTTTCTTT
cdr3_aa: CASSLQGGFGTEAFF

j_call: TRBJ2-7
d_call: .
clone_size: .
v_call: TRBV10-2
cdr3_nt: TGCGCCAGCAGTGAGACACTTGGAGGACTTTACCCCTTC
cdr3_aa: CASSETLGGLYPF

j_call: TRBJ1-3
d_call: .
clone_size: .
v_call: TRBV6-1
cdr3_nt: TGTGCCAGCAGTGAACTTGGGGGAGGCTCTGGAAACACCATATATTTT
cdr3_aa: CASSELGGGSGNTIYF

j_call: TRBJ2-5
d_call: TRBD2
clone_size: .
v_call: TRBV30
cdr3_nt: TGTGCCTGGAGTGGACTAGCGGGAGCACACCAAGAGACCCAGTACTTC
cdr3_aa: CAWSGLAGAHQETQYF

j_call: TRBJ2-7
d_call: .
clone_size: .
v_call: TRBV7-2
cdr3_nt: TGTGCCAGCGCACCGACGGGGGACCCCCGCTACGAGCAGTACTTC
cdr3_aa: CASAPTGDPRYEQYF

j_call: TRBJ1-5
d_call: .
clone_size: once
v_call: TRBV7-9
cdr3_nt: TGTGCCGGGGGGGGAGTATCAGGCAATCAGCCCCAGCATTTT
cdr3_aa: CAGGGVSGNQPQHF

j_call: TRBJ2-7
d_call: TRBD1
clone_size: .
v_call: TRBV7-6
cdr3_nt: TGTGCCAGCAGCTTAGGTGGGACAGAAGCCTACGAGCAGTACTTC
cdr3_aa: CASSLGGTEAYEQYF

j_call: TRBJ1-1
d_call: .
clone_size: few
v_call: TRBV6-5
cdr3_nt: TGTGCCAGCAGAAAATGGGGGGACACTGAAGCTTTCTTT
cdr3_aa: CASRKWGDTEAFF

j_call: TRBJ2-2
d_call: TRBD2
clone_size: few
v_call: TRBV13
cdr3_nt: TGTGCCAGCAGCCCGCGGGGGATCGGGGAGCTGTTTTTT
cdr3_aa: CASSPRGIGELFF

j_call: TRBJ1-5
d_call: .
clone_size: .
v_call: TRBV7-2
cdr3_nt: TGTGCCAGCAGCAGAGAGGGATATCCGCCCCAGCATTTT
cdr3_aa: CASSREGYPPQHF

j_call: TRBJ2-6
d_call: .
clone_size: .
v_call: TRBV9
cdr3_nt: TGTGCCAGCAGCGCCCTAGGGGGTTCGTCTGGGGCCAACGTCCTGACTTTC
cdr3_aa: CASSALGGSSGANVLTF

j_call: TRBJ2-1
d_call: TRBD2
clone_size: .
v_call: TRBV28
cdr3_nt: TGTGCCAGCAGTTTCTCCCCAAGCGGGAGGCCCTACAATGAGCAGTTCTTC
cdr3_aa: CASSFSPSGRPYNEQFF